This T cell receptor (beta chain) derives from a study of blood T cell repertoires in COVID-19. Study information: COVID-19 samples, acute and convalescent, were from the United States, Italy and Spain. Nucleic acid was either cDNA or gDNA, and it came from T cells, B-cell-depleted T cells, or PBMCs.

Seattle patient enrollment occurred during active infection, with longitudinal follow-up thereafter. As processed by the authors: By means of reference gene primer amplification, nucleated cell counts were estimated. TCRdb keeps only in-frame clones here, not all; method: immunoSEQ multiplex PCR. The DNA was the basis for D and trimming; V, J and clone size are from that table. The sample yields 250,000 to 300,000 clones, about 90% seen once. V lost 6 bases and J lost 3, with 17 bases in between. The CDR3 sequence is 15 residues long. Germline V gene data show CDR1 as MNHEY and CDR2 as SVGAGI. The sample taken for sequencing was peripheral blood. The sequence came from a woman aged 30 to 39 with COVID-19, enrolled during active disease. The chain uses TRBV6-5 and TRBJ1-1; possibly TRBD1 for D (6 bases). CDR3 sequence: CASRRGGAEDTEAFF. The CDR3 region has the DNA TGTGCCAGCAGACGCGGGGGGGCGGAAGACACTGAAGCTTTCTTT.